This entry lists 29 T cell receptor beta chains sequenced from one sample in a study of Tregs in tolerant kidney transplant recipients. Antigen specificity for these receptors is unknown. The protocol was immunoSEQ multiplex PCR, while the TCRdb copy is restricted to in-frame clones and leaves out a portion. Of approximately 17,000 clones in the sample, over 50% are singletons; the top ten hold 2.5% to 3.5%. What was sequenced was Tregs from blood cultured with allogeneic cells. These receptors were taken from a human donor in good health.

The rearrangement links TRBV7-3 to TRBJ1-6; D is ambiguous. Germline loops: CDR1 SGHTA, CDR2 FQGTGA. The V end lost 6 bases, the J end lost 8 bases, and 17 bases lay between the germline ends. The CDR3 totals 15 residues. CDR3 amino acids: CASRQAPGGDSPLHF. In DNA form, the CDR3 reads TGTGCCAGCAGACAAGCTCCCGGCGGCGATTCACCCCTCCACTTT. Full variable domain (rest looked up from reference TRBV7-3 and TRBJ1-6): GAGVSQTPSNKVTEKGKYVELRCDPISGHTALYWYRQSLGQGPEFLIYFQGTGAADDSGLPNDRFFAVRPEGSVSTLKIQRTERGDSAVYLCASRQAPGGDSPLHFGNGTRLTVT.

This clone occurred many times. V and J are TRBV2 and TRBJ2-2; D might be TRBD2 (7 bases). The CDR3 is made up of 15 amino acids. The germline V and J ends were trimmed by 6 bases and 6 bases, with 17 bases remaining between them. Germline V gene data show CDR1 as SNHLY and CDR2 as FYNNEI. This CDR3 is CASRPGAGAPGELFF. The CDR3 DNA is TGTGCCAGCAGGCCGGGGGCGGGAGCCCCCGGGGAGCTGTTTTTT.

Only a few counts were recorded for this clone. A junction end diverges from the germline sequence, so it may reflect a read error. This chain connects TRBV2 to TRBJ2-1, with D perhaps matching TRBD2 (6 bases). Per germline, CDR1 SNHLY and CDR2 FYNNEI. The CDR3 runs 13 residues. The CDR3 sequence is CASREASVNEQFF. The CDR3 nucleotides are TGTGCCAGCAGGGAAGCTAGCGTAAATGAGCAGTTCTTC.

The gene calls are TRBV5-4 and TRBJ2-7, with D perhaps TRBD2 (5 bases). The germline gives CDR1 SGHNT, CDR2 YYREEE (reference sequence). The CDR3 contains 14 residues. Trimming stripped 4 bases from V and 3 bases from J, with 14 bases between. CDR3 residues: CASSEGKAHYEQYF. CDR3 DNA: TGTGCCAGCAGCGAGGGCAAAGCCCACTACGAGCAGTACTTC.

This clone was seen a few times. The chain joins TRBV18 to TRBJ2-7; D remains unclear. V lost 2 bases and J 7 bases, leaving 12 bases between the germline ends. This CDR3 contains 13 residues. Germline CDR1 reads KGHSH; CDR2 reads LQKENI. DNA for the CDR3: TGTGCCAGCTCACCAGGCACCCACGGGGAGCAGTACTTC. Translation: CASSPGTHGEQYF.

J is TRBJ2-5 and V is TRBV2, with 11 bases lining up with TRBD2. Germline V gene lookup returns CDR1 SNHLY and CDR2 FYNNEI. Trimming took 5 bases from V and 7 from J; bases not matched to a gene: 3. This CDR3 has 13 amino acids. The CDR3 here is CASSTGTSGTQYF. In nucleotides, the CDR3 is TGTGCCAGCAGTACCGGGACTAGCGGGACCCAGTACTTC.

This clone has ten or more counts. The chain recombines TRBV19 with TRBJ1-2; TRBD1 matches 7 bases. Unmatched junction bases numbered 8, after V lost 6 bases and J lost 7 bases. Germline V gives CDR1 LNHDA, CDR2 SQIVND (reference sequence). The CDR3 consists of 13 residues. The CDR3 DNA reads TGTGCCAGTAGCCCCAACAGGGGACGTGGCTACACCTTC. The encoded protein is CASSPNRGRGYTF.

This clone has only a few counts. This chain joins TRBV19 and TRBJ2-5, with 10 bases identical to TRBD2. This CDR3 has 15 amino acids. The V gene end was trimmed by 3 bases and the J gene end by 5 bases; junction bases not matched to a gene: 6. The germline V gene has CDR1 LNHDA and CDR2 SQIVND (reference sequence). CDR3 sequence reads: CASSIRTSGGETQYF. The CDR3, as DNA: TGTGCCAGTAGTATCCGGACTAGCGGAGGGGAGACCCAGTACTTC.

This clone was found once. The genes are TRBV4-1 and TRBJ2-3; D is perhaps TRBD2 (6 bases). Trimming took off 4 bases at V and 2 bases at J, with 16 bases between the two ends. The germline CDR1 and CDR2 sequences are MGHRA and YSYEKL. The CDR3 extends over 16 amino acids. The CDR3 region is CASSRRASETTDTQYF. The CDR3 DNA reads TGCGCCAGCAGCCGCCGGGCTAGCGAGACCACAGATACGCAGTATTTT.

The chain uses TRBV18 and TRBJ2-5; D call uncertain. CDR3 size: 13 residues. From germline, CDR1 is KGHSH and CDR2 LQKENI. V was trimmed by 9 bases and J by 2 bases, leaving 13 bases between them. CDR3 residues: CASSKSLQETQYF. The CDR3 DNA reads as TGTGCCAGTTCAAAGAGTTTACAAGAGACCCAGTACTTC.

Only one count was recorded for this clone. This chain uses TRBV10-1 with TRBJ2-7; D is possibly TRBD1 or TRBD2 (6 bases each). Germline loops: CDR1 WNHNN, CDR2 SYGVQD (reference sequence). V lost 7 bases and J lost 0, with 16 bases in between. The CDR3 is 15 amino acids. The CDR3 DNA sequence: TGCGCCAGCAAAGGGGGGCAGGGGAGCTCCTACGAGCAGTACTTC. Translating gives CASKGGQGSSYEQYF.

The V call is TRBV27, the J call TRBJ1-2, with a weak D call TRBD1 (6 bases). Germline V lookup: CDR1 MNHEY, CDR2 SMNVEV (reference sequence). CDR3 length: 15 residues. V lost 4 bases to trimming and J lost 3 bases, with 15 bases between them. This chain's CDR3 is CASSSDRDRYYGYTF. The CDR3, as DNA: TGTGCCAGCAGTTCCGACCGAGACAGGTACTATGGCTACACCTTC.

This chain joins TRBV11-2 and TRBJ1-3, with D unclear. CDR1 and CDR2 from the germline V gene are SGHAT and FQNNGV. V was shortened by 6 bases and J by 4 bases, with 13 bases between the two germline ends. The CDR3 is 14 amino acids. The CDR3 spells CASRLPGYGNTIYF. The CDR3 DNA sequence: TGTGCCAGCAGGCTCCCAGGCTACGGAAACACCATATATTTT. Full variable domain (missing parts from reference TRBV11-2 and TRBJ1-3): EAGVAQSPRYKIIEKRQSVAFWCNPISGHATLYWYQQILGQGPKLLIQFQNNGVVDDSQLPKDRFSAERLKGVDSTLKIQPAKLEDSAVYLCASRLPGYGNTIYFGEGSWLTVV.

This clone is categorized as medium-sized. The chain uses TRBV19 and TRBJ1-1; no definite D call. The length of the CDR3 is 11 residues. Per the germline V gene, CDR1 is LNHDA and CDR2 is SQIVND (reference sequence). With 3 bases removed from V and 6 bases from J, the gap between germline ends came to 5 bases. The CDR3 reads CASSIISEAFF. DNA of the CDR3: TGTGCCAGTAGTATCATCTCTGAAGCTTTCTTT.

This clone has a handful of counts. J is TRBJ1-2 and V is TRBV7-9; perhaps TRBD1 as D (5 bases). Trimming pared 0 bases from V and 8 bases from J, leaving 13 bases between. Germline CDR1 reads SEHNR; CDR2 reads FQNEAQ (reference sequence). This CDR3 is built from 14 residues. The CDR3 DNA follows: TGTGCCAGCAGCTTAGCGGAGGGGACGCGGGGCTACACCTTC. This encodes CASSLAEGTRGYTF.

This clone is medium-sized in the sample. The V call is TRBV29-1, the J call TRBJ2-3, with 12 positions matching TRBD2. Germline CDR1 is SQVTM and CDR2 is ANQGSEA. There are 13 residues in the CDR3. V lost 5 bases, J lost 3 bases, and 0 bases stayed unmatched. CDR3 amino acids: CSVLAGGTDTQYF. CDR3 in DNA: TGCAGCGTTCTAGCGGGGGGGACAGATACGCAGTATTTT.

This clone is termed medium-sized. The chain links TRBV7-8 to TRBJ2-7; D uncertain. Trimming left V 1 base short and J 3 bases short, with 4 bases between. The CDR3 covers 12 residues. CDR1 is SGHVS, CDR2 FQNEAQ, per germline. CDR3 bases: TGTGCCAGCAGCTTAGTTAACTACGAGCAGTACTTC. Translation gives CASSLVNYEQYF.

This clone was detected only once. V usage is TRBV11-2 and J usage is TRBJ2-1, with D maybe TRBD2 (6 bases). CDR1 is SGHAT and CDR2 is FQNNGV in the germline V gene. The CDR3 length is 14 residues. Between the trimmed V and J ends, which lost 7 bases and 4 bases, there was a span of 14 bases. The CDR3 region is CASTLGLSYNEQFF. The CDR3 DNA sequence: TGTGCCAGCACACTGGGACTCTCATACAATGAGCAGTTCTTC. Full variable domain (rest looked up from reference TRBV11-2 and TRBJ2-1): EAGVAQSPRYKIIEKRQSVAFWCNPISGHATLYWYQQILGQGPKLLIQFQNNGVVDDSQLPKDRFSAERLKGVDSTLKIQPAKLEDSAVYLCASTLGLSYNEQFFGPGTRLTVL.

The rearrangement links TRBV7-3 to TRBJ2-2, with 8 bases identical to TRBD2. Germline values: CDR1 SGHTA, CDR2 FQGTGA. Trimming cost V 3 bases and J 4 bases; bases outside gene matches: 7. The CDR3 contains 16 residues. The CDR3 bases are TGTGCCAGCAGCTTGAAAGCGGGGGCCACCACCGGGGAGCTGTTTTTT. Translated, it gives CASSLKAGATTGELFF.

The rearrangement joins TRBV7-9 to TRBJ1-3; TRBD1 might be the D (6 bases). CDR1 and CDR2 from the germline V gene are SEHNR and FQNEAQ (reference sequence). The CDR3 consists of 17 residues. V dropped 3 bases and J dropped 0 bases, with 15 bases sitting between them. This CDR3 reads CASSFGQIRISGNTIYF. The DNA of the CDR3 is TGTGCCAGCAGCTTTGGACAGATACGGATCTCTGGAAACACCATATATTTT. Together with reference TRBV7-9 and TRBJ1-3, the CDR3 gives the full variable domain: DTGVSQNPRHKITKRGQNVTFRCDPISEHNRLYWYRQTLGQGPEFLTYFQNEAQLEKSRLLSDRFSAERPKGSFSTLEIQRTEQGDSAMYLCASSFGQIRISGNTIYFGEGSWLTVV.

This rearrangement joins TRBV5-1 to TRBJ2-7; tentative D call: TRBD2 (6 bases). The germline V and J ends were trimmed by 3 bases and 8 bases, with 18 bases remaining between them. This CDR3 is built from 14 residues. Germline values: CDR1 SGHRS, CDR2 YFSETQ. The CDR3, as DNA: TGCGCCAGCAGCTCCGGCGGGATGGGTCTGCAGCAGTACTTC. It specifies CASSSGGMGLQQYF.

The gene calls are TRBV6-6 and TRBJ2-3, with D maybe TRBD1 (5 bases). Trimming pared 2 bases from V and 4 bases from J, leaving 13 bases between. From germline, CDR1 is MNHNY and CDR2 SVGAGI (reference sequence). The CDR3 loop spans 15 amino acids. CDR3 DNA sequence: TGTGCCAGCAGTTACGAACCAGGGATCCCAGATACGCAGTATTTT. This translates into CASSYEPGIPDTQYF.

The chain joins TRBV19 to TRBJ2-1; 13 nucleotides align to TRBD2. CDR1 LNHDA and CDR2 SQIVND come from the germline V gene (reference sequence). This CDR3 spans 18 amino acids. Trimming took 8 bases from V and 0 from J; bases not matched to a gene: 10. The CDR3 DNA follows: TGTGCCAGTCGCCCGGGACTAGCGGGAAGAAACTCCTACAATGAGCAGTTCTTC. Amino acids: CASRPGLAGRNSYNEQFF.

The table lists this clone with a few counts. The gene calls are TRBV11-3 and TRBJ2-7; maybe TRBD2 (6 bases). The CDR3 spans 14 residues. The germline gives CDR1 SGHNT, CDR2 YENEEA. Trimming took 5 bases from V and 7 from J, leaving 18 bases between them. DNA of the CDR3: TGTGCCAGCAGCCGCGCGGGATTTATGGGTGAGCAGTACTTC. This gives the protein CASSRAGFMGEQYF.

This clone has a single count. The V gene is TRBV5-6, the J gene TRBJ2-1, with a weak D call TRBD2 (5 bases). V was cut by 1 base and J by 12 bases, with 11 bases left in between. The CDR3 is 12 residues long. Germline CDR1 reads SGHDT; CDR2 reads YYEEEE. CDR3 bases: TGTGCCAGCAGCTTGTTTACTAGAGGGCAGTTCTTC. Translation: CASSLFTRGQFF.

This clone was counted once. J is TRBJ2-6 and V is TRBV4-2, with D uncertain. Trimming removed 5 bases from V and 2 bases from J, with 13 bases in between. The CDR3 is made up of 16 amino acids. CDR1 is LGHNA, CDR2 YNFKEQ, per germline. CDR3 in DNA: TGTGCCAGCAGCATAGGACGGCCCGCTGGGGCCAACGTCCTGACTTTC. Translated, it gives CASSIGRPAGANVLTF.

The sample holds one count of this clone. The rearrangement joins TRBV11-1 to TRBJ2-3; D not resolved. The germline gives CDR1 SGHAT, CDR2 FQDESV (reference sequence). V lost 5 bases and J lost 8, with 17 bases in between. This CDR3 has 14 residues. The CDR3 spells CASSLGSPERTQYF. The DNA of the CDR3 is TGTGCCAGCAGCCTGGGGTCCCCTGAGCGTACGCAGTATTTT.

This chain joins TRBV6-5 and TRBJ2-1; no firm D call. The CDR3 spans 11 residues. Germline V CDR1 and CDR2: MNHEY, SVGAGI. The ends were cut back, 7 bases at V and 7 bases at J, with 8 bases in the middle. This CDR3 reads CASIRLNEQFF. The CDR3 coding sequence is TGTGCCAGCATTAGGCTGAATGAGCAGTTCTTC.

The rearrangement links TRBV21-1 to TRBJ2-7; the table's D call, TRBD1, has no DNA check behind it. TRBV21-1 counts as a pseudogene. The CDR3 has 17 amino acids. This chain's CDR3 is CASSKAQEKPSSYEQYF. The CDR3 coding sequence is TGTGCCAGCAGCAAAGCGCAGGAAAAGCCCTCGTCCTACGAGCAGTACTTC.